This is a list of T cell receptor beta chains from one sample in a study of shared clonotypes between healthy human individuals. Here immunoSEQ multiplex PCR was the method, and the copy in TCRdb shows in-frame clones only, minus some. This sample yields 450,000 to 600,000 clones, of which 75% to 85% are seen a single time; 10% to 15% belongs to the top ten. The sequencing input was PBMCs. Receptors were obtained from a woman between 40 and 50 years old in good health. Some clones in this sample may be carry-over from other donors' samples. Each CDR3 is given with its conserved first and last residue.

TRBV19	TRBJ2-7	CASSMASGDYEQYF
TRBV5-1	TRBJ2-1	CASSLEQTYNEQFF
TRBV27	TRBJ2-5	CASRMTGATGGQYF
TRBV27	TRBJ2-1	CASRGLAGDEQFF
TRBV5-6	TRBJ2-6	CASSYNSGANVLTF
TRBV19	TRBJ1-1	CASSIVEAEAFF
TRBV14	TRBJ2-2	CASSHLFDTGELFF
TRBV6-5	TRBJ1-5	CASSPGSAQPQHF
TRBV30	TRBJ2-3	CAWPHGASGRDTQYF
TRBV23-1	TRBJ2-5	CASSQSGPRRSNQETQYF
TRBV7-9	TRBJ2-1	CASSLDSYNEQFF
TRBV19	TRBJ1-1	CASSIVENTEAFF
TRBV7-8	TRBJ2-1	CASFSASGRNEQFF
TRBV2	TRBJ1-2	CASNPDSLLYGYTF
TRBV7-3	TRBJ1-1	CASSLGDRGVTEAFF
TRBV2	TRBJ1-5	CASSDSNSNQPQHF
TRBV5-1	TRBJ2-5	CASSFDPAGAGTQYF
TRBV30	TRBJ1-1	CASSLGTGGENTEAFF
TRBV7-2	TRBJ2-7	CASSLVAAGEQYF
TRBV29-1	TRBJ2-7	CSVGVAGAYEQYF
TRBV30	TRBJ1-1	CAWSRSGTGNTEAFF
TRBV4-3	TRBJ2-2	CASSPTRNTGELFF
TRBV12-5	TRBJ1-5	CASAKMNGGDYQPQHF
TRBV18	TRBJ1-5	CASSPGGDGQPQHF
TRBV28	TRBJ2-3	CASSSDHRGLVDTQYF
TRBV7-2	TRBJ2-2	CASSLHRGDTGELFF
TRBV19	TRBJ2-1	CASTKAGGPYYNEQFF
TRBV6-5	TRBJ1-5	CASSSGQYNQPQHF
TRBV19	TRBJ1-5	CASSPRQGRTQPQHF
TRBV27	TRBJ2-6	CASSARDRSFSGANVLTF